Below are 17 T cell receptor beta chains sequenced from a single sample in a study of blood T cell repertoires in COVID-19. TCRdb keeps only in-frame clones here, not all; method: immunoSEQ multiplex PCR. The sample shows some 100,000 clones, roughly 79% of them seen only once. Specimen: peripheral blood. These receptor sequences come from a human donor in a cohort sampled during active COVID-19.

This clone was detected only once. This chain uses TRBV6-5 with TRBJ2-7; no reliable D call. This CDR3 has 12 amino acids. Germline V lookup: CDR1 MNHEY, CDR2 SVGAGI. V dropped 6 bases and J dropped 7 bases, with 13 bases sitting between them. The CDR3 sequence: CASSRVEAEQYF. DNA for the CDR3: TGTGCCAGCAGCCGAGTAGAGGCGGAGCAGTACTTC.

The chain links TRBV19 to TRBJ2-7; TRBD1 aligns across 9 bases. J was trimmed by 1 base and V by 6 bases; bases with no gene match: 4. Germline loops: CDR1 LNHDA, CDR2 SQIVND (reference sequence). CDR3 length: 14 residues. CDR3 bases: TGTGCCAGTAGCACCGGGACAGGGTCCTACGAGCAGTACTTC. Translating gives CASSTGTGSYEQYF.

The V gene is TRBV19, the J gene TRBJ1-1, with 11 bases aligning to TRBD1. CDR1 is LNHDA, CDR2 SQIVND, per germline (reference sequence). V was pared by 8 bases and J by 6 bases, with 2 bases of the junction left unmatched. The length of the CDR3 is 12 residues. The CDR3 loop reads CASAGQGAEAFF. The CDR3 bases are TGTGCCAGTGCGGGACAGGGGGCTGAAGCTTTCTTT.

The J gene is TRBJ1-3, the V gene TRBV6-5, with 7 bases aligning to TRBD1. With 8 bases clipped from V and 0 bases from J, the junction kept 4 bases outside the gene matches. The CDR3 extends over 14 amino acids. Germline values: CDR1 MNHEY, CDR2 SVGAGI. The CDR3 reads CASRQGLSGNTIYF. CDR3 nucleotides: TGTGCCAGCCGACAGGGCCTCTCTGGAAACACCATATATTTT.

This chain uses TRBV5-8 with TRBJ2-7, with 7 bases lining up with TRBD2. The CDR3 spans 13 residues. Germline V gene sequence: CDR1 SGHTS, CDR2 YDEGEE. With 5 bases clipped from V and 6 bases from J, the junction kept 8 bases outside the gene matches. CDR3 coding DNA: TGTGCCAGCAGGGGGGGGAGGGGTCTCGAGCAGTACTTC. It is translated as CASRGGRGLEQYF.

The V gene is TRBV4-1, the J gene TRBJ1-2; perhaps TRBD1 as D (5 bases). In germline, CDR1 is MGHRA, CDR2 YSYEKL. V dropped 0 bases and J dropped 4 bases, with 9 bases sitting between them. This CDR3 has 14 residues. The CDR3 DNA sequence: TGCGCCAGCAGCCAAGATGACAGATCCTATGGCTACACCTTC. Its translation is CASSQDDRSYGYTF.

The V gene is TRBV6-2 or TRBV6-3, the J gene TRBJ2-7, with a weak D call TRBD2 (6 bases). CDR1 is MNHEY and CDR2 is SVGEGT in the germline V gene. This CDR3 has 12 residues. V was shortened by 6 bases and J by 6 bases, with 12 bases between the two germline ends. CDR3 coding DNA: TGTGCCAGCAGCCAACGGGGACTCGAGCAGTACTTC. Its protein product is CASSQRGLEQYF.

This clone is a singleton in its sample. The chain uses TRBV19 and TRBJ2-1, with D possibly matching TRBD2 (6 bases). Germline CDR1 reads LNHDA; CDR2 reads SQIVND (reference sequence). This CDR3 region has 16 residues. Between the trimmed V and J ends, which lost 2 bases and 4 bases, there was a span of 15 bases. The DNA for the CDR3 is TGTGCCAGTAGTATAAACGGCGGGATGGGGTACAATGAGCAGTTCTTC. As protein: CASSINGGMGYNEQFF.

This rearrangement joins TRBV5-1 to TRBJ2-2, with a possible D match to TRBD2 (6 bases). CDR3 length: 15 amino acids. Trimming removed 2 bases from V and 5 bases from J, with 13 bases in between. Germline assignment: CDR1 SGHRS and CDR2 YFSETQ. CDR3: CASSFDGSYTGELFF. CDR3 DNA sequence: TGCGCCAGCAGCTTTGACGGGAGCTATACCGGGGAGCTGTTTTTT.

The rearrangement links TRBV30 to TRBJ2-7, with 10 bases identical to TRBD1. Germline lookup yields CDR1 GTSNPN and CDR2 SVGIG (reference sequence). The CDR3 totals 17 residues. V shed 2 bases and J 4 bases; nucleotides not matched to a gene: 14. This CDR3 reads CAWSTWGQGSKSYEQYF. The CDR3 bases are TGTGCCTGGAGTACCTGGGGACAGGGGTCAAAAAGTTACGAGCAGTACTTC.

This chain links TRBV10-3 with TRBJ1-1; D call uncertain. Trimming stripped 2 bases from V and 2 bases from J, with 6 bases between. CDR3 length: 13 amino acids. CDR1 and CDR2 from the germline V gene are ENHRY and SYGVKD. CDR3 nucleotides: TGTGCCATCAGTGAGGCAGATAACACTGAAGCTTTCTTT. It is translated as CAISEADNTEAFF.

CDR3 nucleotides: TGTGCCTGGAGCCCCAAGCGGGGGTCTGGCAACTACGAGCAGTACTTC. Translating gives CAWSPKRGSGNYEQYF. The genes are TRBV30 and TRBJ2-7; 8 positions match TRBD2. Germline trimming cut 3 bases from V and 3 bases from J; bases unmatched to any gene: 13. The germline V gene has CDR1 GTSNPN and CDR2 SVGIG (reference sequence). The CDR3 spans 16 residues.

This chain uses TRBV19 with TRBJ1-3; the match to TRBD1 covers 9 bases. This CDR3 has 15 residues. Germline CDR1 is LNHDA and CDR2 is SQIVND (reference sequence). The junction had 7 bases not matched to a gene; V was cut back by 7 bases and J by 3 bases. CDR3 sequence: CASNPTGGIGNTIYF. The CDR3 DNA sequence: TGTGCCAGTAACCCCACAGGGGGCATTGGAAACACCATATATTTT.

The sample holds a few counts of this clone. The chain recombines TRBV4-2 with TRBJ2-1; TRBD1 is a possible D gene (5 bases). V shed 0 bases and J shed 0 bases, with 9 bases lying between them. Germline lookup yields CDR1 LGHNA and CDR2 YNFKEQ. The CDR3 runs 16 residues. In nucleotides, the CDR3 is TGTGCCAGCAGCCAAGATGCCCAGGGCTCCTACAATGAGCAGTTCTTC. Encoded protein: CASSQDAQGSYNEQFF.

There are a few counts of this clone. The CDR3: CASTVSGAGSYEQYF. The CDR3, as DNA: TGTGCCAGCACCGTTAGCGGGGCGGGCTCCTACGAGCAGTACTTC. J is TRBJ2-7 and V is TRBV7-9, with 8 bases that match TRBD2. The CDR3 has 15 residues. Germline CDR1 is SEHNR and CDR2 is FQNEAQ (reference sequence). V was pared by 7 bases and J by 0 bases, with 8 bases of the junction left unmatched. The variable domain in full, completed from reference TRBV7-9 and TRBJ2-7, reads DTGVSQNPRHKITKRGQNVTFRCDPISEHNRLYWYRQTLGQGPEFLTYFQNEAQLEKSRLLSDRFSAERPKGSFSTLEIQRTEQGDSAMYLCASTVSGAGSYEQYFGPGTRLTVT.

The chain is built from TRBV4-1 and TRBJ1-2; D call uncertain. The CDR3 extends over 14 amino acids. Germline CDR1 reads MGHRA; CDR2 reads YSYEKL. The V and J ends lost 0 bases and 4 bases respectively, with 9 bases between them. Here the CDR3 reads CASSQDPGIYGYTF. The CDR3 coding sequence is TGCGCCAGCAGCCAAGATCCAGGAATCTATGGCTACACCTTC.

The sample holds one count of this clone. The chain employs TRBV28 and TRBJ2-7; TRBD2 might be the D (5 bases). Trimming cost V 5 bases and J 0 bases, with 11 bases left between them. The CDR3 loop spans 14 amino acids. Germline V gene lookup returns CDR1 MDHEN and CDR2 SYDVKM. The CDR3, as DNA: TGTGCCAGCAGTCCCCGGACTCTCTCCTACGAGCAGTACTTC. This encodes CASSPRTLSYEQYF.